This is a list of T cell receptor beta chains from one sample in a study of cytomegalovirus exposure and HLA in healthy donors. Produced via immunoSEQ multiplex PCR; TCRdb's table is partial and in-frame only. The data contain about 120,000 clones, roughly nine tenths of them singletons. Material: PBMCs. These TCRs come from a woman between 18 and 29 years old in good health and CMV-seronegative. The CDR3 runs from the conserved cysteine through the conserved F or W.

V: TRBV6-6; length: 16; J: TRBJ2-5; CDR3: CASSSTLAGGGETQYF
V: TRBV28; length: 14; J: TRBJ1-6; CDR3: CASTTGTGLARLHF
V: TRBV29-1; length: 12; J: TRBJ2-1; CDR3: CSVRTGVNEQFF
V: TRBV19; length: 14; J: TRBJ1-2; CDR3: CASSMALMKYGYTF
V: TRBV14; length: 15; J: TRBJ1-4; CDR3: CASSQLRTATEKLFF
V: TRBV29-1; length: 10; J: TRBJ2-7; CDR3: CSGGTYEQYF
V: TRBV10-3; length: 15; J: TRBJ1-5; CDR3: CAISPRDKGNQPQHF
V: TRBV30; length: 17; J: TRBJ2-5; CDR3: CAWSVWLAGVSQETQYF
V: TRBV4-3; length: 14; J: TRBJ2-3; CDR3: CASSQDRVADTQYF
V: TRBV11-3; length: 14; J: TRBJ2-2; CDR3: CASSRDRGTGELFF
V: TRBV29-1; length: 14; J: TRBJ2-3; CDR3: CSVAGGGSTDTQYF
V: TRBV29-1; length: 12; J: TRBJ1-1; CDR3: CSVAKGFTEAFF
V: TRBV6-6; length: 16; J: TRBJ2-3; CDR3: CASSLRGGRAADTQYF
V: TRBV7-9; length: 16; J: TRBJ2-2; CDR3: CASSRGGDANTGELFF
V: TRBV28; length: 17; J: TRBJ2-7; CDR3: CASSLWNTGGVTYEQYF
V: TRBV5-1; length: 14; J: TRBJ1-4; CDR3: CASRAGTGYEKLFF
V: TRBV30; length: 13; J: TRBJ1-4; CDR3: CAWSVIQGEKLFF
V: TRBV18; length: 16; J: TRBJ2-7; CDR3: CASSPEWAGGSYEQYF
V: TRBV28; length: 12; J: TRBJ2-7; CDR3: CASSFRAYEQYF
V: TRBV7-2; length: 12; J: TRBJ1-4; CDR3: CASSPENEKLFF
V: TRBV19; length: 14; J: TRBJ1-5; CDR3: CASSIDRETRPQHF
V: TRBV6-1; length: 17; J: TRBJ1-2; CDR3: CASSESWDTGRGYGYTF
V: TRBV14; length: 17; J: TRBJ1-1; CDR3: CASSPIGTEGSRTEAFF
V: TRBV28; length: 16; J: TRBJ2-3; CDR3: CASSPISETNTDTQYF
V: TRBV4-2; length: 19; J: TRBJ2-4; CDR3: CASSHWGLAGGLAKNIQYF
V: TRBV5-1; length: 14; J: TRBJ1-2; CDR3: CASSPGGGLYGYTF
V: TRBV2; length: 16; J: TRBJ2-5; CDR3: CASSDSVAGGQETQYF
V: TRBV5-6; length: 14; J: TRBJ2-3; CDR3: CASSMDRVTDTQYF
V: TRBV7-9; length: 16; J: TRBJ2-5; CDR3: CASSWGQGAFQETQYF
V: TRBV7-9; length: 14; J: TRBJ2-1; CDR3: CASSLETVHNEQFF
V: TRBV5-8; length: 12; J: TRBJ2-7; CDR3: CASSPRALLQYF
V: TRBV13; length: 18; J: TRBJ2-6; CDR3: CASSWGLAGYSGANVLTF
V: TRBV30; length: 12; J: TRBJ2-7; CDR3: CAWQLAGVGQYF
V: TRBV6-7; length: 13; J: TRBJ2-1; CDR3: CAGWDTVWDEQFF
V: TRBV30; length: 13; J: TRBJ1-5; CDR3: CAWNRLQGQPQHF
V: TRBV4-1; length: 17; J: TRBJ1-2; CDR3: CASSQDRWGSLGYGYTF
V: TRBV30; length: 15; J: TRBJ2-7; CDR3: CGARNSSGRASEQYF
V: TRBV5-5; length: 13; J: TRBJ1-5; CDR3: CASSRQNNQPQHF
V: TRBV27; length: 18; J: TRBJ1-6; CDR3: CASSLGTGVPSPISPLHF
V: TRBV7-2; length: 15; J: TRBJ2-7; CDR3: CASSPAGDSSYEQYF
V: TRBV28; length: 13; J: TRBJ2-1; CDR3: CASSLFRGNEQFF
V: TRBV19; length: 14; J: TRBJ1-6; CDR3: CASSWTGGESPLHF
V: TRBV28; length: 11; J: TRBJ2-1; CDR3: CASSYPDEQFF
V: TRBV6-4; length: 15; J: TRBJ2-1; CDR3: CASSGGTGAYNEQFF
V: TRBV30; length: 14; J: TRBJ1-3; CDR3: CAWCWGDSGNTIYF
V: TRBV6-6; length: 15; J: TRBJ2-2; CDR3: CASSYETANTGELFF
V: TRBV29-1; length: 12; J: TRBJ1-1; CDR3: CSIRQGAPEAFF
V: TRBV25-1; length: 17; J: TRBJ2-2; CDR3: CASSESPLSADTGELFF
V: TRBV7-2; length: 13; J: TRBJ2-7; CDR3: CASSLSSVNEQYF
V: TRBV6-5; length: 13; J: TRBJ2-4; CDR3: CASSYSSDSLQYF
V: TRBV6-5; length: 16; J: TRBJ2-1; CDR3: CASSSFRGGTSDEQFF
V: TRBV7-9; length: 15; J: TRBJ1-2; CDR3: CASSQNSPRQGGYTF
V: TRBV2; length: 12; J: TRBJ1-1; CDR3: CAIQGLNTEAFF
V: TRBV30; length: 14; J: TRBJ2-4; CDR3: CAWSVRYRRNIQYF
V: TRBV6-5; length: 15; J: TRBJ2-1; CDR3: CASSYETSDTNEQFF